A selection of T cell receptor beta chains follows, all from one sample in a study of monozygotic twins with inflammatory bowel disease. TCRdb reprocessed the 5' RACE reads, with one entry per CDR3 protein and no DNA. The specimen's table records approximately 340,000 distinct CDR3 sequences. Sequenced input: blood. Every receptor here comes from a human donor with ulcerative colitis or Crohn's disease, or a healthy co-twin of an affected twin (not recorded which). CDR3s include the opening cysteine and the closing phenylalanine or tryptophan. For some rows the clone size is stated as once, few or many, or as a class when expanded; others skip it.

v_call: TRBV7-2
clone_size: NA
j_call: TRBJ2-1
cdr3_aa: CASSSPGTGYREQFF

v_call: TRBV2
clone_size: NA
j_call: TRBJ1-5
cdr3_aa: CASTQGEAQPQHF

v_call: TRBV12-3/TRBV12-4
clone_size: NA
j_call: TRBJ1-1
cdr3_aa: CASSLIGLGVMNTEAFF

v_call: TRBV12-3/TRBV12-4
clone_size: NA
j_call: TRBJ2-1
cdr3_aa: CASSETSYNEQFF

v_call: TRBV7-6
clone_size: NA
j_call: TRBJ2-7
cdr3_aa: CASSPAWSAHEQYF

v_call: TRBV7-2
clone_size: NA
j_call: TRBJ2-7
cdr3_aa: CASSSALAGTYYEQYF

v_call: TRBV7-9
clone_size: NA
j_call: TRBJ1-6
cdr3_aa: CASSDGTDNSPLHF

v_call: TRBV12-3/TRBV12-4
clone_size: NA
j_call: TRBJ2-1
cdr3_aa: CASSSLTSGRNEQFF

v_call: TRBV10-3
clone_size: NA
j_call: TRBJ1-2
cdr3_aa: CAIRPGTSGLGGYTF

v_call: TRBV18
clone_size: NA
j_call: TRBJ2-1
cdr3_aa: CASSPLTVGVNEQFF

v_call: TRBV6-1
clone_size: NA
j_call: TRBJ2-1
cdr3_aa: CASSAGRRVTDEQFF

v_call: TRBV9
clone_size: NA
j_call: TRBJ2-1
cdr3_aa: CASSVGWRSINEQFF

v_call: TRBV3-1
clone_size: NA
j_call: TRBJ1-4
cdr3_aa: CASSREGRGKLFF

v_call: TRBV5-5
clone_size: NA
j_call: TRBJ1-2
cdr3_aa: CASSLSTYTSNYGYTF

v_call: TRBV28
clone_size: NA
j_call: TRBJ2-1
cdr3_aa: CASSLIRDSYNEQFF

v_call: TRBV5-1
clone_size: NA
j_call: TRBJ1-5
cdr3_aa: CASSLEGQGGQPQHF

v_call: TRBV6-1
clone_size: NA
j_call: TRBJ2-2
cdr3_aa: CASTPGTWSTGELFF

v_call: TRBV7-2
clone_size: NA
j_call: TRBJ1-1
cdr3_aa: CASSPNQNTEAFF

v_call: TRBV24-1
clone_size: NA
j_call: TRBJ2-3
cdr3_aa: CATSEPRTGGGDTQYF

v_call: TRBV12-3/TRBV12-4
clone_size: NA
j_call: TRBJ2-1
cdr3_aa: CASSLKGPNVNEQFF

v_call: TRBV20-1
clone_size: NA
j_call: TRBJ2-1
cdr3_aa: CSAREVSRGYEQFF

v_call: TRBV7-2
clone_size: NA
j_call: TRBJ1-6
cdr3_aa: CASSFVGAGGNSPLHF

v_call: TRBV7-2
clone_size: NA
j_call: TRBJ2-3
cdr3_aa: CASRRGRLSTDTQYF

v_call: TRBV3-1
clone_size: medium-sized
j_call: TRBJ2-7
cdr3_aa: CASSLWNYEQYF

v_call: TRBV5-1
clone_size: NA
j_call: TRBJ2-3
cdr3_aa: CASSLLGEIPDTQYF

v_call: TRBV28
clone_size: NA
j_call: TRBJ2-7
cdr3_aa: CASSLSPSDPYEQYF

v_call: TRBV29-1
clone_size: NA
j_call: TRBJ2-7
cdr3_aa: CSVLGGPGEQYF

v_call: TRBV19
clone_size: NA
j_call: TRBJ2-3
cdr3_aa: CASRPSRGYVHTQYF

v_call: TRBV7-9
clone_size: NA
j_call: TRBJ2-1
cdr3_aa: CASSSGQRNEQFF

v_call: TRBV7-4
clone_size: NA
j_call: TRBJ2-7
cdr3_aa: CASSALTSGYRPNYEQYF

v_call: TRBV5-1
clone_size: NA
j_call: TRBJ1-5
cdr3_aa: CASSLGTTEPQHF

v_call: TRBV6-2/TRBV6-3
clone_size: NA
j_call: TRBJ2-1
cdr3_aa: CASSWTSGGGNEQFF

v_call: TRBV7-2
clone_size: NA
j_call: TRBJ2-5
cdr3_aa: CASSLGTSGNQETQYF

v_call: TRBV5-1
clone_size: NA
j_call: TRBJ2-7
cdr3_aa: CASSLGPDRTYEQYF

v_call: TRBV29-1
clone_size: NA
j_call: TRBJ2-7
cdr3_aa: CSVASAISYEQYF

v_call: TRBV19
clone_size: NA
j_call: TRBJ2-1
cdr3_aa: CASRTGRGGQDEQFF

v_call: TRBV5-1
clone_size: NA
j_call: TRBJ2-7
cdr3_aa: CASSGQGAGEQYF

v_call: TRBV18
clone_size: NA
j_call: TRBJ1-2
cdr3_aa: CASSPLSTDYGYTF

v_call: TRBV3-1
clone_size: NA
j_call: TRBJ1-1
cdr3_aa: CASSLDGGHTEAFF

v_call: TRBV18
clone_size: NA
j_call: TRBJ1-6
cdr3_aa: CASHDRTSSPLHF

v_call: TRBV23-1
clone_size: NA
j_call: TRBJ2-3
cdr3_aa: CASLQWGKVTDTQYF

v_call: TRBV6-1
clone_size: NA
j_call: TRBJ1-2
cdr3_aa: CASSEGRTNYGYTF